This T cell receptor (beta chain) is drawn from a study of breast tumors, draining lymph nodes, adjacent tissues (TCRdb year 2016). Looking at the study overall: Breast cancer patients provided tumor, adjacent nontumor tissue and axillary lymph nodes, and the study compared the TCR beta repertoires across these three sources. The study was designed to assess the relationships and possible T-cell exchange between tumor, surrounding tissue and draining lymph node repertoires in human breast cancer. Summary of the overall study and its limitations: The data were considered consistent with the idea that most tumor T cells come from the lymph node and then expand in tumor tissue. The similarity between tumor and nontumor tissue repertoires was significantly greater in luminal-like breast cancer than in basal-like breast cancer. T-cell repertoire diversity in tumors was found to be lower than in lymph nodes but higher than in nontumor tissue, and preferential V and J gene usage was observed. The conclusion that tumor T cells originate in lymph nodes was presented as consistent with a hypothesis rather than as directly demonstrated.

Data came from an Illumina HiSeq 2000. Multiplex PCR amplification was used to generate the TCR beta chain libraries. High-throughput sequencing was used to analyze the amplified TCR beta chain products. Using fastp trimming at Q25 and MiXCR clonotype assembly, TCRdb reanalyzed the public sequencing data and kept in-frame beta chains. Identical CDR3 protein sequences are pooled into one entry, listed with their most common genes and DNA. This sample gives 65,000 to 80,000 distinct CDR3 sequences in total; roughly 19% of them show up just once. Over 2% of the sample is in the top ten clones. Concerning this clonotype itself: The clone's antigen remains unknown. Possible read error: a much larger clone is one base away.

Lymph node samples were obtained from the axillary draining lymph nodes of breast cancer patients. The CDR3 sequence holds 15 residues, the cysteine and phenylalanine included. CDR3 DNA is the only sequence kept; it has 45 bases, read in frame from the first base. CDR1 and CDR2, per the germline V gene, are SGHNT and YENEEA. The sequence was obtained from a female donor with breast cancer. Some clones in this sample may be carry-over from other donors' samples. Input material: axillary lymph node tissue. The V and J segments used are TRBV11-3 and TRBJ2-1, with TRBD2 as a weak D call on 7 bases. The encoded CDR3 is CASSFLGAAGDEQLF. The nucleotides read TGTGCCAGCAGCTTTTTGGGGGCTGCGGGGGATGAGCAGTTATTC.